This T cell receptor (beta chain) is from a study of PD-L1 blockade in urothelial cancer. Study details: Atezolizumab 1,200 mg was given intravenously every 3 weeks, starting 2014. Prior chemotherapy ranged from 0 to 3 regimens per patient. Study-wide findings and caveats: For durable-benefit patients, tumor-associated blood clones expanded more at 3 weeks.

On this clone itself: What it recognizes is unknown.

Repertoires were generated with immunoSEQ multiplex PCR, while TCRdb's copy carries only in-frame clones and drops some. This table has around 100,000 clones, roughly 88% appearing once. Per the germline V gene, CDR1 is MNHEY and CDR2 is SMNVEV (reference sequence). With 8 bases removed from V and 7 bases from J, the gap between germline ends came to 17 bases. The CDR3 runs to 14 residues. The starting material was PBMCs, obtained around atezolizumab (anti-PD-L1) treatment. This receptor was taken from a man aged 50-60 years with urothelial cancer. The rearrangement joins TRBV27 to TRBJ1-4, with D possibly matching TRBD1 (6 bases). DNA for the CDR3: TGTGCCAGCCGCCCGGCGGGGGCGGCTGAAAAACTGTTTTTT. As protein: CASRPAGAAEKLFF.